Listed below are T cell receptor beta chains from one sample, sequenced in a study of CD8 T cells in Susac syndrome. In TCRdb, the immunoSEQ multiplex PCR reads were re-called with MiXCR into one record per CDR3 protein. The repertoire holds hundreds of thousands of distinct CDR3 sequences, 90% to 95% seen once, with 0.065% to 0.075% in the top ten. Sequencing was performed on CD4+ T cells from PBMCs. The receptors were gathered from a human donor with multiple sclerosis. Each CDR3 is given with its conserved first and last residue. D genes are given only for firm matches. Size values are once, few and many counts, or a class for expanded clones, and some rows have none.

>TRBV28|-|-|TRBJ1-5
TGTGCCAGCAGTTTCAAGGGCTACAATCAGCCCCAGCATTTT
CASSFKGYNQPQHF
>TRBV7-2|TRBD1|once|TRBJ1-5
TGTGCCAGCAGCACCGGACAGGGGGGAGGGCCCCAGCATTTT
CASSTGQGGGPQHF
>TRBV6-1|TRBD1|-|TRBJ2-3
TGTGCCAGCAGGCCGGGACAGGGGGCAGATACGCAGTATTTT
CASRPGQGADTQYF
>TRBV12-3/TRBV12-4|-|-|TRBJ1-1
TGTGCCAGCAGCCGGGGGAGGGGGGGGAACACTGAAGCTTTCTTT
CASSRGRGGNTEAFF
>TRBV5-1|-|-|TRBJ2-5
TGCGCCAGCAGCTGGGAATTCAGGAAAGAGACCCAGTACTTC
CASSWEFRKETQYF
>TRBV20-1|-|-|TRBJ1-2
TGCAGTGCTAGAGATCCCCGAAAGACCTATGGCTACACCTTC
CSARDPRKTYGYTF
>TRBV6-1|TRBD1|-|TRBJ2-7
TGTGCCAGCAGCCGACCGGGACAGGGTACCAACGAGCAGTACTTC
CASSRPGQGTNEQYF
>TRBV19|TRBD1|-|TRBJ1-2
TGTGCCAGTTCCCGCGAGGGACAGGGGCGCTATGGCTACACCTTC
CASSREGQGRYGYTF
>TRBV19|TRBD1|few|TRBJ2-5
TGTGCCAGTAGTCCTACAGGGGGCGAGACCCAGTACTTC
CASSPTGGETQYF
>TRBV13|TRBD1|-|TRBJ1-2
TGTGCCAGCAGTTTCCGGGACAGGGGGGCATATGGCTATGGCTACACCTTC
CASSFRDRGAYGYGYTF
>TRBV29-1|TRBD1|-|TRBJ2-3
TGCAGCGTCACGACAGGGGGCGGGGATACGCAGTATTTT
CSVTTGGGDTQYF
>TRBV11-2|-|few|TRBJ1-2
TGTGCCAGCAGCTTATCAGGGGACGAGAGGGGCTACACCTTC
CASSLSGDERGYTF
>TRBV7-9|-|-|TRBJ1-6
TGTGCCAGCATCCCAGAGGGGGGGGGACTGCCCCTCCACTTT
CASIPEGGGLPLHF
>TRBV20-1|TRBD1|once|TRBJ1-5
TGCAGTGCTAGGAGAGGGGGCTGGGGTACTAGGGGCAATCAGCCCCAGCATTTT
CSARRGGWGTRGNQPQHF
>TRBV5-1|-|-|TRBJ2-7
TGCGCCAGCAGCTTGGTTCGCCAGTTCTACGAGCAGTACTTC
CASSLVRQFYEQYF
>TRBV7-9|TRBD1|-|TRBJ1-2
TGTGCCAGCAGCCACGATATCCTATTCCAGGGGGCGCGGGGCTACACCTTC
CASSHDILFQGARGYTF
>TRBV2|-|-|TRBJ2-7
TGTGCCAGCAGTACATCCTACGAGCAGTACTTC
CASSTSYEQYF
>TRBV15|TRBD1|-|TRBJ1-5
TGTGCCACCAGCAGAGATAGGGGGCCGAGCAATCAGCCCCAGCATTTT
CATSRDRGPSNQPQHF
>TRBV10-3|-|-|TRBJ1-5
TGTGCCTCCCTAGACGGACCGGGAGAGCCCCAGCATTTT
CASLDGPGEPQHF
>TRBV30|-|once|TRBJ1-6
TGTGCCTGGAACCAACGTGTAGGGTTTCGAGAGCCCCTCCACTTT
CAWNQRVGFREPLHF
>TRBV5-4|TRBD1|-|TRBJ1-1
TGTGCCAGCAGCTTACAGGGGGCGCTGAGGACTGAAGCTTTCTTT
CASSLQGALRTEAFF
>TRBV9|TRBD2|-|TRBJ2-3
TGTGCCAGCAGCGCCAGCGGGATATACACAGATACGCAGTATTTT
CASSASGIYTDTQYF
>TRBV10-3|TRBD1|-|TRBJ1-3
TGTGCCATCAGTGACCCGACAGGGTCTGGAAACACCATATATTTT
CAISDPTGSGNTIYF
>TRBV7-8|TRBD2|once|TRBJ2-7
TGTGCCAGCAGCTTAGGTAGCGGGGGGCCTTACGAGCAGTACTTC
CASSLGSGGPYEQYF
>TRBV7-2|-|-|TRBJ2-3
TGTGCCAGCAGCTTGGTTGGAAGGACAGATACGCAGTATTTT
CASSLVGRTDTQYF
>TRBV10-2|TRBD1|-|TRBJ1-3
TGCGCCAGCAGTGAGTCGGGGACAGTCTCTGGAAACACCATATATTTT
CASSESGTVSGNTIYF
>TRBV2|-|-|TRBJ2-6
TGTGCCAGCAGTGTTAGGTCTTCTGGGGGCAACGTCCTGACTTTC
CASSVRSSGGNVLTF
>TRBV12-3/TRBV12-4|-|-|TRBJ1-1
TGTGCCAGCAGCCTTAGTGGGGTGGATACTGAAGCTTTCTTT
CASSLSGVDTEAFF
>TRBV6-5|TRBD1|-|TRBJ1-5
TGTGCCAGCAGCCCTCAGGGGGCTAGCAATCAGCCCCAGCATTTT
CASSPQGASNQPQHF